This entry describes one T cell receptor (beta chain). Its antigen is unknown. This record belongs to a study of shared clonotypes between healthy human individuals. General study points: Sorted-subset sequencing, rarefaction showed, was incomplete despite large depth.

CDR1 is SGDLS and CDR2 is YYNGEE in the germline V gene. This CDR3 is 14 amino acids long. V was trimmed by 3 bases and J by 1 base, leaving 10 bases between them. Method: immunoSEQ multiplex PCR; TCRdb's copy keeps in-frame clones and lacks some. The data show approximately 2.4 million clones, approximately 96% seen once. This receptor was identified in a man aged 18 to 29 in good health. Sequenced sample: naive CD4+ T cells sorted from blood. Documented subset: CD45RA+ positively selected. The J gene is TRBJ1-1, the V gene TRBV9, with a tentative D call TRBD1 (5 bases). CDR3 nucleotides: TGTGCCAGCAGCGAGACAGCTTGGAACACTGAAGCTTTCTTT. It codes for CASSETAWNTEAFF.